This TCR beta chain was sequenced in a study of graft-versus-host responses after intestinal transplantation (dated by TCRdb to the early 2020s). For the study in its entirety: The transplants that recipients received were multivisceral, liver-intestinal, or isolated intestinal. Every recipient was given anti-thymocyte globulin induction, followed by 2 to 3 years of maintenance tacrolimus and steroids. After intestinal transplantation, graft-versus-host and host-versus-graft alloreactive T cell clones in the graft, circulation and bone marrow were tracked using bulk TCR-beta CDR3 sequencing. To identify alloreactive clones, pre-transplant mixed lymphocyte reaction products were sequenced and then compared with unstimulated pre-transplant donor and recipient T cells. The cohort enrolled approximately 24 intestinal transplant recipients including one retransplant, and a few patients lacking pretransplant specimens were excluded. Donor T cell macrochimerism was defined as a peak of at least 4% donor T cells among recipient peripheral blood mononuclear cells. Instead of going to the commercial service, samples from a few later patients were sequenced in-house on an Illumina MiSeq and processed with MiXCR.

Comment on this clone: Its cognate antigen has yet to be identified. No qualities accompany the bases; no much larger clone lies one base away.

Broad study findings and their caveats: Conclusions were limited by the relatively low number and heterogeneity of intestinal transplant patients. GvH clones turned up in recipient bone marrow, with some appearing earlier in ileal mucosa or blood, a pattern consistent with an intestinal mucosal origin. Early after transplant, peak levels of circulating GvH clones were associated with declines in HvG clones. High GvH to HvG T cell clonal ratios were observed in the allografts of patients with donor T cell macrochimerism.

This sample's time point label indicates: cells obtained before transplantation from donor or recipient. CD3+CD4+ and CD3+CD8+ populations were FACS-sorted from unstimulated pre-transplant donor and recipient cells taken from spleen or lymph nodes. The library was prepared using the immunoSEQ multiplex PCR assay. In most patients, genomic DNA was isolated using the Qiagen DNeasy Blood and Tissue Kit and sent frozen to Adaptive Biotechnologies for TCR sequencing. For most patients, genomic DNA was subjected to high-throughput TCR-beta CDR3 sequencing by Adaptive Biotechnologies. Per the source publication's procedure: TCR sequencing data were retrieved from Adaptive's ImmunoSEQ software for 15 to 20 patients, whereas a few other patients were processed with MiXCR and VDJtools. To correct CD4 versus CD8 sorting errors, sequences present in both subsets at a frequency ratio below 5:1 were removed. CDR3 nucleotide sequences shared by donor and recipient were removed because the origin of these sequences could not be assigned. To count as alloreactive, a clone needed at least 2-fold expansion over unstimulated cells and a minimum CFSE-low frequency of 0.002% (template counts) or 0.001% (read counts). A clone was considered mappable if detected in the sequenced pre-transplant spleen, lymph node, or MLR CFSE-low populations of the donor or recipient. The cumulative frequency of alloreactive clones was calculated as a percentage of all sequences, weighted by copy number. TCRdb retrieved this table from immuneACCESS and kept in-frame rearrangements only. Not all clones are present; in checked studies, unresolved V genes account for under half, and no reason is known for the remainder. From that table come the V and J calls and clone size; the DNA was used to work out D and trimming. The sample profile shows tens of thousands of clones; roughly 87% of them were found once. The ten top clones hold approximately 1.2% of the sample.

Deletion took 7 bases off V and 3 bases off J, with a span of 8 bases between the germline ends. CDR1 and CDR2 were assigned from the germline V gene as SGDLS and YYNGEE. The CDR3 measures 12 amino acids from cysteine to phenylalanine. Just the 36-base CDR3 DNA is kept, in frame starting at base 1. Sequenced material: unstimulated CD8+ T cells sorted from spleen or lymph node cells, taken before intestinal transplant. This receptor was obtained from a human donor who received an intestinal transplant. The rearranged segments are TRBV9 and TRBJ1-3, with TRBD1 perhaps the D gene, on 5 matching bases. The bases are TGTGCCAGCGGGGGGGATGGAAACACCATATATTTT. Its protein is CASGGDGNTIYF.